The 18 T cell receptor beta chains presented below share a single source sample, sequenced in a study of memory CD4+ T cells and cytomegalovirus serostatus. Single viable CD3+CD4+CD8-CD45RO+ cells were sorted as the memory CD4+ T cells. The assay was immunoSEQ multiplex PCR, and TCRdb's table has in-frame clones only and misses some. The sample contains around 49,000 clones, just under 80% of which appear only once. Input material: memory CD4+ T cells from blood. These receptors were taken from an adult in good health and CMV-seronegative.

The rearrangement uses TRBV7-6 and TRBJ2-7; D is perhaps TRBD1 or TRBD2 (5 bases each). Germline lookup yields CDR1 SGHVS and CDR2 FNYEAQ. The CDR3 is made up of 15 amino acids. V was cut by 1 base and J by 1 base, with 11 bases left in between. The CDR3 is CASSLGVGVSYEQYF. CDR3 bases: TGTGCCAGCAGCTTAGGTGTGGGGGTTTCCTACGAGCAGTACTTC.

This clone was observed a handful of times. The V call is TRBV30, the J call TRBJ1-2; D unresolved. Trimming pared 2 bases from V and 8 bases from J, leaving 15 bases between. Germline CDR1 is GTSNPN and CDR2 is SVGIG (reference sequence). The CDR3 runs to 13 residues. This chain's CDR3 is CAWSPGPQWGYTF. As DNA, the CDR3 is TGTGCCTGGAGTCCCGGGCCTCAATGGGGCTACACCTTC.

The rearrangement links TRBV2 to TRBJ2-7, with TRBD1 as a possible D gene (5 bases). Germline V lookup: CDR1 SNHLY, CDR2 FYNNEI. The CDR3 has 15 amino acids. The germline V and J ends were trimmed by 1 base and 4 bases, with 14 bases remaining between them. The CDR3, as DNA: TGTGCCAGCAGTGAAGGAGTTTTCTCAGGGTACGAGCAGTACTTC. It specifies CASSEGVFSGYEQYF.

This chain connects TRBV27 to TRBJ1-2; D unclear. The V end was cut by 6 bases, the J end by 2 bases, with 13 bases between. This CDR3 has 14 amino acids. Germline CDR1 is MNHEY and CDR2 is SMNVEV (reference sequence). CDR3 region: CASSSSDSNYGYTF. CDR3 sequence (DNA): TGTGCCAGCAGCAGCAGTGATTCGAACTATGGCTACACCTTC.

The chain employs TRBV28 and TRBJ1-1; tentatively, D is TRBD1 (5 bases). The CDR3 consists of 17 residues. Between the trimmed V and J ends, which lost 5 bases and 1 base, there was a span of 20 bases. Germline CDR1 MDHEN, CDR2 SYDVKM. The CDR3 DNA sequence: TGTGCCAGCAGTACCAGGAAAACAGGTAGGGAGAACACTGAAGCTTTCTTT. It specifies CASSTRKTGRENTEAFF.

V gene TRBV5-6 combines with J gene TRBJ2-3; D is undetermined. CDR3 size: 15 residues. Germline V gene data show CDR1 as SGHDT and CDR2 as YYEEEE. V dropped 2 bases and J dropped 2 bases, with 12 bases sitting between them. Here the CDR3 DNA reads TGTGCCAGCAGCTTAGACCGAGATTTCACAGATACGCAGTATTTT. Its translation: CASSLDRDFTDTQYF.

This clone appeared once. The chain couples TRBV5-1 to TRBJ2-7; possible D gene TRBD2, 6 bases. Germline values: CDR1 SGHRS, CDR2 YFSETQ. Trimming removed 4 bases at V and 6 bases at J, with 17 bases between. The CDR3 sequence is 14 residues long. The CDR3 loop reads CASSPSGVVFEQYF. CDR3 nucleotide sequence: TGCGCCAGCAGCCCCTCGGGGGTGGTGTTCGAGCAGTACTTC.

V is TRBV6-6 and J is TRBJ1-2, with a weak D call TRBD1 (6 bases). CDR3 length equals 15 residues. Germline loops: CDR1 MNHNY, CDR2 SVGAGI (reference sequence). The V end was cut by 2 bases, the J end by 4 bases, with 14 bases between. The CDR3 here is CASSYDQGNFYGYTF. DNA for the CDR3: TGTGCCAGCAGTTACGACCAGGGGAATTTCTATGGCTACACCTTC.

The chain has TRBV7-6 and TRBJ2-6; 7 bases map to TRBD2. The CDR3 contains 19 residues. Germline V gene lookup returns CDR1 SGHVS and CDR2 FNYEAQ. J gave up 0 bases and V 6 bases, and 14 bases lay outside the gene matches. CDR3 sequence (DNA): TGTGCCAGCAGTGAAAGAGCGGCTAGCGGCTACTCTGGGGCCAACGTCCTGACTTTC. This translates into CASSERAASGYSGANVLTF.

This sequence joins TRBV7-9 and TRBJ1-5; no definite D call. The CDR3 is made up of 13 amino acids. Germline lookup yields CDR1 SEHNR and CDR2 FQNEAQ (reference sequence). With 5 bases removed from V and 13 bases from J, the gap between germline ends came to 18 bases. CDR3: CASSPGTGDTQHF. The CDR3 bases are TGTGCCAGCAGCCCCGGAACCGGGGATACACAGCATTTT. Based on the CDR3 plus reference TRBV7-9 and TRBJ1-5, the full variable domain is DTGVSQNPRHKITKRGQNVTFRCDPISEHNRLYWYRQTLGQGPEFLTYFQNEAQLEKSRLLSDRFSAERPKGSFSTLEIQRTEQGDSAMYLCASSPGTGDTQHFGDGTRLSIL.

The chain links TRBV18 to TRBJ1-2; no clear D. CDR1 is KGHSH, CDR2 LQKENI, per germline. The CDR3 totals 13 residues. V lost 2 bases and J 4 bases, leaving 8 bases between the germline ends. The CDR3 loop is CASSPGSGYGYTF. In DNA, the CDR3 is TGTGCCAGCTCACCAGGGTCGGGCTATGGCTACACCTTC.

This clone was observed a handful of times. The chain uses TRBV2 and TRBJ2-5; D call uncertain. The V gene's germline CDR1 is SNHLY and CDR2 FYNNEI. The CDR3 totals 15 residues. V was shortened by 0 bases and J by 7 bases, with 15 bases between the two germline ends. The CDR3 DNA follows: TGTGCCAGCAGTGAAGCGCTCCCCCCCAAGGGGACCCAGTACTTC. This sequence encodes CASSEALPPKGTQYF.

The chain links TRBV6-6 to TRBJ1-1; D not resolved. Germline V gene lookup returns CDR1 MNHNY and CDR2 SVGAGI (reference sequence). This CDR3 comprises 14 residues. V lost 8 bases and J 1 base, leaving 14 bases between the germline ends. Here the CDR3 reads CASDTWRENTEAFF. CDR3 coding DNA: TGTGCCAGCGATACATGGCGAGAGAACACTGAAGCTTTCTTT.

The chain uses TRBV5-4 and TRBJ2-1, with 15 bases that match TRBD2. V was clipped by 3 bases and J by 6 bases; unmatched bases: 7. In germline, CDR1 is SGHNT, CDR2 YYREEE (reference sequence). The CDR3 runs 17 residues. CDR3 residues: CASSWGLAGGGLNEQFF. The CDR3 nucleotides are TGTGCCAGCAGCTGGGGACTAGCGGGAGGTGGTCTCAATGAGCAGTTCTTC.

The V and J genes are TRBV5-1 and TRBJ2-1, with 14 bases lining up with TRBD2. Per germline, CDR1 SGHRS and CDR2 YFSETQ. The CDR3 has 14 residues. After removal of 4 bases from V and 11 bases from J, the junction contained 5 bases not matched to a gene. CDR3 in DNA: TGCGCCAGCAGCCACGGGACTAGCGGGAGTAAGCAGTTCTTC. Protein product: CASSHGTSGSKQFF.

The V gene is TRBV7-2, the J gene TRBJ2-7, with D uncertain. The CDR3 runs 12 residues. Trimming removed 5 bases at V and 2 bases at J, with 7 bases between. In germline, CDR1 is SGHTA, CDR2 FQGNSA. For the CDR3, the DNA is TGTGCCAGCAGCCCGGATACCTACGAGCAGTACTTC. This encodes CASSPDTYEQYF.

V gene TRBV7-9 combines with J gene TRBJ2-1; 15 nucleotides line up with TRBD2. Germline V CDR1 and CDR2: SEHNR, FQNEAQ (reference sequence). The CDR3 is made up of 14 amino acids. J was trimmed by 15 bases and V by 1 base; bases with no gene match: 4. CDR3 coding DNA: TGTGCCAGCAGCTTAGAGGGACTAGCGGGAGGTCGGTTCTTC. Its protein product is CASSLEGLAGGRFF. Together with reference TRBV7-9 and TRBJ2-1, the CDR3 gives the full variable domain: DTGVSQNPRHKITKRGQNVTFRCDPISEHNRLYWYRQTLGQGPEFLTYFQNEAQLEKSRLLSDRFSAERPKGSFSTLEIQRTEQGDSAMYLCASSLEGLAGGRFFGPGTRLTVL.

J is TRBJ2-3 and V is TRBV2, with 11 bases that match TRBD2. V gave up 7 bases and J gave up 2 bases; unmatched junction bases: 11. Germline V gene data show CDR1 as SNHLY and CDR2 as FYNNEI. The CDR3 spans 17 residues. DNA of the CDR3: TGTGCCAGCACCCTGAGGACTAGCGGGTACGCCACAGATACGCAGTATTTT. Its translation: CASTLRTSGYATDTQYF.